The clone carrying this T cell receptor (beta chain) turned up a few times. Its antigen is as yet unknown. V was shortened by 0 bases and J by 3 bases, with 17 bases between the two germline ends. Germline V CDR1 and CDR2: SGHVS, FQNEAQ. The CDR3 covers 18 residues. This sample was included in a study of vaccination and CD4 T cells after COVID-19. With the Oncomine TCR Beta short-read assay, DNA from cultured CD4+ T cells was sequenced. In this case, cultured CD4+ T cells provided the extracted genomic DNA. TCRdb analysed the PCR reads with MiXCR anew, one entry per CDR3 protein. The profile shows approximately 14,000 distinct CDR3 sequences, roughly 53% of them singletons. Treatment here: approximately nine-day PBMC culture with coronavirus spike peptide pools or control peptides (ViraFEST assay). ViraFEST used peptide pools to expand antigen-specific T cells, then sequenced TCRs.

The gene calls are TRBV7-8 and TRBJ2-2, with D perhaps being TRBD1 or TRBD2 (6 bases each). The receptor was isolated from a human donor who had recovered from COVID-19. Specimen: CD4+ T cells from blood, cultured in vitro, collected before SARS-CoV-2 vaccination. CDR3 region: CASSLARRGGPYTGELFF. Here the CDR3 DNA reads TGTGCCAGCAGCTTAGCTAGGAGAGGGGGGCCGTACACCGGGGAGCTGTTTTTT. Looking up the rest from reference TRBV7-8 and TRBJ2-2 gives the full variable domain: GAGVSQSPRYKVAKRGQDVALRCDPISGHVSLFWYQQALGQGPEFLTYFQNEAQLDKSGLPSDRFFAERPEGSVSTLKIQRTQQEDSAVYLCASSLARRGGPYTGELFFGEGSRLTVL.